The clone carrying this T cell receptor beta chain was counted ten times or more. The antigen remains undetermined. Time point noted: blood at routine non-recurrence follow-up after resection. From tumor, nontumor lung or frozen PBMC, whole RNA was taken unsorted for sequencing. From germline, CDR1 is ENHRY and CDR2 SYGVKD. CDR3 length: 16 amino acids. Trimming removed 0 bases at V and 6 bases at J, with 15 bases between. MiXCR, applied by TCRdb to the 5' RACE reads, yields one record per CDR3 protein. The repertoire holds some 110,000 distinct CDR3 sequences, with 9% to 15% as singletons. These data originate in a study of spatial heterogeneity in lung cancer. Study background: Detection consistently yielded more beta chains than alpha chains.

Study-level results: Blood carried ubiquitous expanded tumor TCRs more at resection than follow-up.

The sequence was obtained from a male donor with early-stage non-small cell lung cancer. Specimen: PBMCs, collected at follow-up. The chain employs TRBV10-3 and TRBJ1-5, with D possibly being TRBD1 (6 bases). This CDR3 reads CAISESGGSSGQPQHF. CDR3 DNA: TGTGCCATCAGTGAGTCGGGGGGCTCCTCAGGTCAGCCCCAGCATTTT.